A selection of T cell receptor beta chains follows, all from one sample in a study of cytomegalovirus exposure and HLA in healthy donors. TCRdb keeps only in-frame clones here, not all; method: immunoSEQ multiplex PCR. The sample yields around 130,000 clones, about 82% seen once. Material: PBMCs. The receptor source for this set is a man aged 25 to 40 in good health and CMV-seronegative. Both conserved end residues are part of each CDR3. A D gene is named only where the DNA matches it firmly. Clone size is not always given. Where it is, it says once, few, many or a class for expanded clones.

V gene	J gene	D gene	clone size	CDR3 DNA	CDR3 protein
TRBV6-4	TRBJ2-6	TRBD1	once	TGTGCCAGCAGTGCTGGGACAGACCTCTCTGGGGCCAACGTCCTGACTTTC	CASSAGTDLSGANVLTF
TRBV7-3	TRBJ2-3	TRBD2	NA	TGTGCCAGCAGCCCGACTAGCGGGAGAGGGGATACGCAGTATTTT	CASSPTSGRGDTQYF
TRBV5-6	TRBJ1-2	NA	NA	TGTGCCAGCAGCGGACGACAGCCCGCGCCCTATGGCTACACCTTC	CASSGRQPAPYGYTF
TRBV5-6	TRBJ2-7	TRBD2	NA	TGTGCCAGCAGTCCTCTTGCGGGAGGGCTCTACGAGCAGTACTTC	CASSPLAGGLYEQYF
TRBV4-3	TRBJ2-1	TRBD2	NA	TGCGCCAGCAGCCAAGAGACTAGCGGGACCTACAATGAGCAGTTCTTC	CASSQETSGTYNEQFF
TRBV6-1	TRBJ1-2	TRBD1	NA	TGTGCCAGCAGTGAAGCAGGGACAGATTATGGCTACACCTTC	CASSEAGTDYGYTF
TRBV7-3	TRBJ1-1	TRBD1	NA	TGTGCCAGCAGTCTGGGGGTGGGGACAGGGGGCCACACTGAAGCTTTCTTT	CASSLGVGTGGHTEAFF
TRBV6-1	TRBJ2-2	TRBD1	NA	TGTGCCAGCAGTGGAAGACAGGGGAGCACCGGGGAGCTGTTTTTT	CASSGRQGSTGELFF
TRBV7-2	TRBJ1-1	NA	NA	TGTGCCAGCAGCTTAGATGCGGGAGATAGAGCTGAAGCTTTCTTT	CASSLDAGDRAEAFF
TRBV5-4	TRBJ1-3	TRBD1	few	TGTGCCAGCAGTTCCGGGACAGGCAGAAACACCATATATTTT	CASSSGTGRNTIYF
TRBV29-1	TRBJ1-4	NA	once	TGCAGCGTAAGACAGACCGGCGGTACTAATGAAAAACTGTTTTTT	CSVRQTGGTNEKLFF
TRBV2	TRBJ1-1	NA	medium-sized	TGTGCCAGCCAGACAGGAGGCACTGAAGCTTTCTTT	CASQTGGTEAFF
TRBV28	TRBJ1-6	TRBD1	NA	TGTGCCAGCAGTCTACCTACGCGGACAGGGGGATCTAGCTCCTATAATTCCCCCCTCCACTTT	CASSLPTRTGGSSSYNSPLHF
TRBV5-3	TRBJ1-4	NA	NA	TGTGCCAGAACTGGGGGCGCGGGCGGGTGGGGCGAAAAACTGTTTTTT	CARTGGAGGWGEKLFF
TRBV19	TRBJ2-3	TRBD1	NA	TGTGCCAGTAGAGTAGGGGGCCGTGGAGATACGCAGTATTTT	CASRVGGRGDTQYF
TRBV10-3	TRBJ2-1	NA	NA	TGTGCCATCAGTGAGTCACTCTCCTACAATGAGCAGTTCTTC	CAISESLSYNEQFF
TRBV27	TRBJ2-2	NA	few	TGTGCCAGCAGCCCGCAGGGGGGCCGAAATATACTGTTTTTT	CASSPQGGRNILFF
TRBV28	TRBJ1-1	NA	once	TGTGCCAGCAGTTTGATCAGTGCGGGGAAGTCTGAAGCTTTCTTT	CASSLISAGKSEAFF
TRBV28	TRBJ2-1	TRBD2	NA	TGTGCCAGCAGTAGCGGGGCCTACAATGAGCAGTTCTTC	CASSSGAYNEQFF
TRBV2	TRBJ2-1	TRBD1	few	TGTGCCAGCAGTGAAGCGGGACAGGAGATAAATGAGCAGTTCTTC	CASSEAGQEINEQFF
TRBV10-3	TRBJ1-2	NA	once	TGTGCCATCAGTGAGTCGAACAGCAACTTCAACTATGGCTACACCTTC	CAISESNSNFNYGYTF
TRBV7-9	TRBJ2-7	NA	few	TGTGCCAGCAGCCCGTTCTCTGCTTCACGCGACGAGCAGTACTTC	CASSPFSASRDEQYF
TRBV5-4	TRBJ2-1	TRBD1	NA	TGTGCCAGCAGCTTCAGTCCGGGACAGGCCTACAATGAGCAGTTCTTC	CASSFSPGQAYNEQFF
TRBV4-3	TRBJ1-2	TRBD1	NA	TGCGCCAGCAGCCAAGATACACCGGGACAGTACAACTATGGCTACACCTTC	CASSQDTPGQYNYGYTF
TRBV15	TRBJ1-5	NA	NA	TGTGCCACCAGCGGTATAGACAGAATTAATCAGCCCCAGCATTTT	CATSGIDRINQPQHF
TRBV19	TRBJ2-2	NA	NA	TGTGCCAGTAGTATACGTCAGGGGAGCACCGGGGAGCTGTTTTTT	CASSIRQGSTGELFF
TRBV7-9	TRBJ2-1	TRBD2	NA	TGTGCCAGCAGCCCCGGGGGCGGGAGGGATTACAATGAGCAGTTCTTC	CASSPGGGRDYNEQFF
TRBV14	TRBJ2-3	NA	NA	TGTGCCAGCAGCGACACGGAGCGGGTCTTGACAGATACGCAGTATTTT	CASSDTERVLTDTQYF
TRBV6-1	TRBJ1-2	TRBD1	NA	TGTGCCAGCAGTGAAGCGCCCCAGGGGGCGTTCTATGGCTACACCTTC	CASSEAPQGAFYGYTF
TRBV6-5	TRBJ1-2	NA	NA	TGTGCCAGCAGCCCAGGAGACAGGATCTATGGCTACACCTTC	CASSPGDRIYGYTF
TRBV7-9	TRBJ2-5	TRBD1	NA	TGTGCCAGCACCAAAAGGACAGGGGGGGAAGAGACCCAGTACTTC	CASTKRTGGEETQYF
TRBV5-1	TRBJ2-2	TRBD1	once	TGCGCCAGCAGCTTGGGCCGGGACAGGGGAAGCGGCCGTACCGGGGAGCTGTTTTTT	CASSLGRDRGSGRTGELFF
TRBV30	TRBJ1-1	NA	NA	TGTGCCTGGAATAGTTGGAGTGGGGCTTTCTTT	CAWNSWSGAFF
TRBV6-1	TRBJ1-5	NA	NA	TGTGCCAGCAGTGACAGGGTGGTGGGCAATCAGCCCCAGCATTTT	CASSDRVVGNQPQHF
TRBV11-2	TRBJ2-5	NA	NA	TGTGCCAGCAGCTTAAGGGGTCAGGCCCAGTACTTC	CASSLRGQAQYF
TRBV27	TRBJ2-2	NA	NA	TGTGCCAGCAGTTTATCCCCAAACACCGGGGAGCTGTTTTTT	CASSLSPNTGELFF
TRBV9	TRBJ2-5	TRBD1	NA	TGTGCCAGCAGCGCCCCCCCGGGGACAGAGGAAGAGACCCAGTACTTC	CASSAPPGTEEETQYF
TRBV5-4	TRBJ1-1	TRBD1	once	TGTGCCAGCAGCTTGAGTCGACAGGGGGTCACTGAAGCTTTCTTT	CASSLSRQGVTEAFF
TRBV7-9	TRBJ2-5	TRBD2	NA	TGTGCCAGCAGCTTGGGACTAGCGGGGGTAGAGACCCAGTACTTC	CASSLGLAGVETQYF
TRBV5-6	TRBJ2-5	TRBD2	NA	TGTGCCAGCAGCTTGTTTAACGATTGGTTAGCGGGGGGGCTTGAGACCCAGTACTTC	CASSLFNDWLAGGLETQYF
TRBV5-1	TRBJ2-5	TRBD2	NA	TGCGCCAGCAGCTCTGGCACGCGGGGGGAATACCAAAAGACCCAGTACTTC	CASSSGTRGEYQKTQYF
TRBV7-9	TRBJ2-2	NA	few	TGTGCCAGCAGCTTAGCTCAGGGCGGAACCGGGGAGCTGTTTTTT	CASSLAQGGTGELFF
TRBV30	TRBJ1-3	NA	NA	TGTGCCTGGACCTCCCAGGCCTCTGGAAACACCATATATTTT	CAWTSQASGNTIYF
TRBV5-1	TRBJ2-5	NA	NA	TGCGCCAGCAGCTTGGCCCGACTGGCCGGGGAGACCCAGTACTTC	CASSLARLAGETQYF
TRBV5-3	TRBJ2-7	NA	NA	TGTGCCAGAAGCCCGTATAACTACGAGCAGTACTTC	CARSPYNYEQYF
TRBV5-8	TRBJ2-7	NA	NA	TGTGCCAGCAGCACAAGGTCAGGATCCTACGAGCAGTACTTC	CASSTRSGSYEQYF
TRBV19	TRBJ2-3	TRBD2	NA	TGTGCCAGTAGTGTCGGGACTAGCGGTGGCACAGATACGCAGTATTTT	CASSVGTSGGTDTQYF
TRBV4-2	TRBJ1-2	NA	NA	TGTGCCAGCAGCCGAGACCGGGATAGATATGGCTACACCTTC	CASSRDRDRYGYTF
TRBV6-1	TRBJ2-1	NA	few	TGTGCCAGCAGTGTCCGGTTATACAATGAGCAGTTCTTC	CASSVRLYNEQFF
TRBV13	TRBJ2-7	TRBD1	NA	TGTGCCAGCAGCTCCACACAGGGGGGCTCCTACGAGCAGTACTTC	CASSSTQGGSYEQYF
TRBV5-5	TRBJ1-2	NA	once	TGTGCCAGCAGCTGGCGGGACGCCACAATTCGGGGCTACACCTTC	CASSWRDATIRGYTF
TRBV18	TRBJ1-2	TRBD1	NA	TGTGCCAGCTCAGCCGGGACAGGGGGGAATGGCTACACCTTC	CASSAGTGGNGYTF
TRBV25-1	TRBJ2-5	TRBD1	NA	TGTGCCAGCAGTGAAACGGGACAGCTAGCCGGGGAGCAGTACTTC	CASSETGQLAGEQYF
TRBV14	TRBJ2-7	TRBD2	few	TGTGCCAGCAGCCTAGCGGGGGGGACCACCTACGAGCAGTACTTC	CASSLAGGTTYEQYF
TRBV19	TRBJ1-1	TRBD1	NA	TGTGCCAGTAGGAACCTGGGGACAGGGTTAGCTTTCTTT	CASRNLGTGLAFF